The rows below give T cell receptor beta chains drawn from one sample of a study of stem cell transplantation in POMP-related autoinflammatory disease. The repertoire was sequenced with immunoSEQ multiplex PCR; TCRdb's copy has only in-frame clones and lacks some. The sample lists roughly 9,700 clones, about four fifths occurring once. This specimen was CD4+ T cells from PBMCs, taken after stem cell transplantation. Every receptor here comes from a human patient with POMP-related autoinflammation and immune dysregulation (PRAID). Some of the T cells may derive from the graft donor. The CDR3 runs from the conserved cysteine through the conserved F or W. D genes are given only for firm matches. For some rows the clone size is stated as once, few or many, or as a class when expanded; others skip it.

TRBJ2-5,TRBV10-2,.,TRBD2,TGCGCCAGCAGTGAGGTTAGCGGGACGCCGGGGGCCCAGTACTTC,CASSEVSGTPGAQYF
TRBJ1-5,TRBV2,few,.,TGTGCCAGCAGGCCGGCGGGCCCGGTTCAGCCCCAGCATTTT,CASRPAGPVQPQHF
TRBJ1-3,TRBV28,.,.,TGTGCCAGCAGAGATTGGGGGGGCACTTCTGGAAACACCATATATTTT,CASRDWGGTSGNTIYF
TRBJ1-2,TRBV30,.,TRBD1,TGTGCCTGGAGTCCCCAGGACAGGGTTGACTATGGCTACACCTTC,CAWSPQDRVDYGYTF
TRBJ1-1,TRBV11-1,.,TRBD1,TGTGCCAGCAGCTTGAGGACAGGCTCCATGAACACTGAAGCTTTCTTT,CASSLRTGSMNTEAFF
TRBJ2-5,TRBV24-1,.,.,TGTGCCACCAGTGATTTGGCGCAGGGAACCCAGTACTTC,CATSDLAQGTQYF
TRBJ2-2,TRBV9,.,.,TGTGCCAGCAGGGTCGGTCGGGAAAACACCGGGGAGCTGTTTTTT,CASRVGRENTGELFF
TRBJ1-3,TRBV11-2,.,TRBD1,TGTGCCAGCAGCTTAGTACGGGACAGGGGCTCTGGAAACACCATATATTTT,CASSLVRDRGSGNTIYF
TRBJ2-5,TRBV7-3,large,.,TGTGCCAGCAGCTTAAGGATGGGAGAGACCCAGTACTTC,CASSLRMGETQYF
TRBJ2-7,TRBV28,.,.,TGTGCCAGCAGCTCCGGGCGGGCCTCAAACGAGCAGTACTTC,CASSSGRASNEQYF
TRBJ2-2,TRBV5-1,.,TRBD2,TGCGCCAGCAGCTTCTTTTCTAGCGGGGGAACCGACACCGGGGAGCTGTTTTTT,CASSFFSSGGTDTGELFF
TRBJ2-2,TRBV5-1,.,TRBD2,TGCGCCAGCAGCTCCGGGACTAGCGGGACCGGGGAGCTGTTTTTT,CASSSGTSGTGELFF
TRBJ2-2,TRBV4-2,.,TRBD2,TGTGCCAGCAGCCAAGCCTTTAGGACTAGCGGGAGAAGAAACACCGGGGAGCTGTTTTTT,CASSQAFRTSGRRNTGELFF
TRBJ2-7,TRBV30,.,.,TGTGCCTGGAGCCCCAGGTACGAGCAGTACTTC,CAWSPRYEQYF
TRBJ1-2,TRBV4-3,once,.,TGCGCCAGCAGCCAAGATCCAGCAGGGATCTATGGCTACACCTTC,CASSQDPAGIYGYTF
TRBJ2-3,TRBV6-1,.,TRBD2,TGTGCCAGCAGTGAAGCTGAGCGGGAGCTAGGTACGCAGTATTTT,CASSEAERELGTQYF
TRBJ1-5,TRBV5-1,few,.,TGCGCCAGCAGCCCTGGGGAGTTCTATAGCAATCAGCCCCAGCATTTT,CASSPGEFYSNQPQHF
TRBJ1-2,TRBV6-5,.,.,TGTGCCAGCAGTCAGACGGAGGGAGGATCATATGGCTACACCTTC,CASSQTEGGSYGYTF
TRBJ2-7,TRBV6-5,.,.,TGTGCCAGCAGTTACGAGGGGGTCCCCGGCGAGCAGTACTTC,CASSYEGVPGEQYF
TRBJ1-1,TRBV11-2,once,.,TGTGCCAGCAGCTTAGGCGGGTCCTGGAACACTGAAGCTTTCTTT,CASSLGGSWNTEAFF
TRBJ2-1,TRBV5-1,.,.,TGCGCCAGCAGCTTGGTTGGGGAGCGGTGGGATGAGCAGTTCTTC,CASSLVGERWDEQFF
TRBJ2-2,TRBV7-9,.,.,TGTGCCAGCAGCCCCAGACCAGGGACGAACACCGGGGAGCTGTTTTTT,CASSPRPGTNTGELFF
TRBJ1-2,TRBV30,few,.,TGTGCCTGGAGTGAAGACTCAACCAGGGGCTACACCTTC,CAWSEDSTRGYTF
TRBJ2-2,TRBV7-7,.,.,TGTGCTAGCAGCTTAATAGGCGGTGTGAACACCGGGGAGCTGTTTTTT,CASSLIGGVNTGELFF
TRBJ1-2,TRBV7-2,.,.,TGTGCCAGCAACGAGTCGGGGGGAGGTTATGGCTACACCTTC,CASNESGGGYGYTF
TRBJ2-2,TRBV11-2,once,.,TGTGCCAGCAGCGCCGGGGGTCGGGGCGGGGAGCTGTTTTTT,CASSAGGRGGELFF
TRBJ2-7,TRBV6-4,.,.,TGTGCCAGCAGTGACTCACAGGGCCTTGCCTACGAGCAGTACTTC,CASSDSQGLAYEQYF
TRBJ1-4,TRBV15,.,.,TGTGCCACCAGCAGAGATCGGGCTGGGGGAAAACTGTTTTTT,CATSRDRAGGKLFF
TRBJ2-7,TRBV7-2,.,.,TGTGCCAGCAGCCCGCGCTCTACAGCCTACGAGCAGTACTTC,CASSPRSTAYEQYF
TRBJ2-5,TRBV11-3,few,.,TGTGCCAGCAGCTTAACTCGGTGGGGCGAAGCGGGAGAGACCCAGTACTTC,CASSLTRWGEAGETQYF
TRBJ2-5,TRBV14,.,TRBD2,TGTGCCAGCAGCCCCCCGAGAACTAGCGGGCACCAAGAGACCCAGTACTTC,CASSPPRTSGHQETQYF
TRBJ1-5,TRBV3-1/TRBV3-2,.,TRBD1,TGTGCCAGCAGCCAATCTACAGGGGGCTTCAATCAGCCCCAGCATTTT,CASSQSTGGFNQPQHF
TRBJ2-5,TRBV19,few,TRBD1,TGTGCCACCAAAACGGGACAGGAGCAAGAGACCCAGTACTTC,CATKTGQEQETQYF
TRBJ2-3,TRBV7-8,few,TRBD2,TGTGCCAGCAGCTTACCTAGCGGGAGTGGTACGCAGTATTTT,CASSLPSGSGTQYF
TRBJ1-3,TRBV2,once,.,TGTGCCAGCAGTGGGGACCGTAAGAGGAACACCATATATTTT,CASSGDRKRNTIYF
TRBJ2-3,TRBV10-2,.,TRBD2,TGCGCCAGCAGTGCCCGGACTAGCGGGAGGACTGAGGGGCCTACAGATACGCAGTATTTT,CASSARTSGRTEGPTDTQYF
TRBJ1-3,TRBV6-5,.,.,TGTGCCAGCAGTTACCTAACGGGGACTGGAAACACCATATATTTT,CASSYLTGTGNTIYF
TRBJ2-1,TRBV11-2,.,.,TGTGCCAGCAGCTTGACAGACCGGCGGCAGTTCTTC,CASSLTDRRQFF
TRBJ1-1,TRBV9,.,TRBD1,TGTGCCAGCAGCGTAAGCCACAGGGGGCCTAAGGGGATAAACACTGAAGCTTTCTTT,CASSVSHRGPKGINTEAFF
TRBJ1-1,TRBV18,.,.,TGTGCCAGCTCACCAATAACAAGGGAGAGGAACACTGAAGCTTTCTTT,CASSPITRERNTEAFF
TRBJ1-6,TRBV4-1,.,.,TGCGCCAGCAGCCAAGTACCCCCTTCACCCCTCCACTTT,CASSQVPPSPLHF
TRBJ2-3,TRBV27,.,TRBD2,TGTGCCAGCAGTCCTAGATCGGGACTAGCGGGTCAAAGGACAGATACGCAGTATTTT,CASSPRSGLAGQRTDTQYF
TRBJ2-1,TRBV2,.,.,TGTGCCAGCAGTCTGGGAGGCGGATTGGCCTACAATGAGCAGTTCTTC,CASSLGGGLAYNEQFF
TRBJ2-7,TRBV3-1/TRBV3-2,once,TRBD1,TGTGCCAGCAGCCAAGATCCCCAGACAGGGACCTGCGAGCAGTACTTC,CASSQDPQTGTCEQYF
TRBJ2-2,TRBV11-2,once,TRBD2,TGTGCCAGCAGCTTAAGGGGACTAGCGGAGAACACCGGGGAGCTGTTTTTT,CASSLRGLAENTGELFF
TRBJ1-4,TRBV24-1,once,.,TGTGCCACCAGTGAAGGGAGTTTTGGAAAACTGTTTTTT,CATSEGSFGKLFF
TRBJ1-2,TRBV11-2,.,TRBD1,TGTGCCAGCAGCCCACAGGGGGGAGAAGGCTACACCTTC,CASSPQGGEGYTF
TRBJ2-5,TRBV7-2,.,TRBD2,TGTGCCAGCAGCTCAGCGGGAGCCCAAGAGACCCAGTACTTC,CASSSAGAQETQYF
TRBJ2-3,TRBV20-1,few,.,TGCAGTGTTCTCCGCGGAGATACGCAGTATTTT,CSVLRGDTQYF
TRBJ1-1,TRBV6-5,.,TRBD1,TGTGCCAGCAGTTACTGGCAGGGGGGCACTGAAGCTTTCTTT,CASSYWQGGTEAFF
TRBJ1-5,TRBV10-3,once,.,TGTGCCATCAGTGAGTCGACCGCAGGGCAGGGAGCCTTTCGTCAGCCCCAGCATTTT,CAISESTAGQGAFRQPQHF
TRBJ1-2,TRBV19,.,TRBD1,TGTGCCAGTACTGCCGACAGGGCGAACTATGGCTACACCTTC,CASTADRANYGYTF